This T cell receptor beta chain was captured by sequencing in a study of T cell repertoires in cytomegalovirus infection (dated by TCRdb to between 2018 and 2021). Background for the entire study: Donor HLA type was relevant to the analysis, because carriage of CMV infection together with the matching HLA type was indicated by public TCR beta signatures.

For this clonotype: Which antigen it targets is not known. No per-base quality is available; no much larger clone lies one base away.

The sequencer was an Illumina HiSeq 1500. Clones were called with MiXCR by TCRdb after fastp trimmed the public reads at Q25, and only in-frame beta chains were retained. Merged by CDR3 protein, the rows form single entries marked with the most common genes and DNA. The sample has hundreds of thousands of distinct CDR3 sequences on record, 24% of them singletons. Roughly 8% of the sample goes to the ten largest clones. The CDR3 numbers 15 residues from cysteine through phenylalanine. Only the CDR3 DNA stays, 45 bases, in frame from base 1. Trimming costs V 6 bases and J 5 bases, and their ends lie 17 bases apart. Study-wide findings and limitations: Carriers of CMV infection plus the relevant HLA type were discriminated by the cumulative frequency of public TCR beta family members in the study cohort and in an independent 352-donor cohort. The ex vivo response was dominated by HLA-C-restricted CMV-specific TCR beta clonotypes, and the single most frequent clonotype in two of eight donors was supplied by these HLA-C-restricted clonotypes.

Sequencing was carried out using CD8+ T cells from PBMCs. The origin of this receptor is a human donor in good health (CMV status not recorded). Some clones in this sample may be carry-over from other donors' samples. The sequence links TRBV12-3 or TRBV12-4 to TRBJ2-1, with the D gene call left open. CDR3 sequence: CASSLDAVGHNEQFF. The sequence in DNA is TGTGCCAGCAGCCTAGACGCGGTAGGACACAATGAGCAGTTCTTC.